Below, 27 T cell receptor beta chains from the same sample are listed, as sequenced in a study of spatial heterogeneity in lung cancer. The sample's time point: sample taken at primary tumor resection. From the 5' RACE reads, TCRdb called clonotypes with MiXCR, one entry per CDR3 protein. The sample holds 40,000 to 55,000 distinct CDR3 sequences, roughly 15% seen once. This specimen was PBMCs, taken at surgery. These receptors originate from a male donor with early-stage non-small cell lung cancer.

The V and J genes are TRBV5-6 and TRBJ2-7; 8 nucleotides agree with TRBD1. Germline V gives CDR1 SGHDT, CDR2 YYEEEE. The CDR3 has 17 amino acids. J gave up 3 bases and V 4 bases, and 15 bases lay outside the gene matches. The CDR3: CASSPIPGGAEIYEQYF. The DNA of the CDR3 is TGTGCCAGCAGCCCAATCCCAGGGGGCGCTGAAATCTACGAGCAGTACTTC.

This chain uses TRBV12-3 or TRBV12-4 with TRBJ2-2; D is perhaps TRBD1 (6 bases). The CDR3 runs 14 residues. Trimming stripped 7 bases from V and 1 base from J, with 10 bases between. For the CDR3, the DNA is TGTGCCAGCACCGGACAGTTGAACACCGGGGAGCTGTTTTTT. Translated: CASTGQLNTGELFF.

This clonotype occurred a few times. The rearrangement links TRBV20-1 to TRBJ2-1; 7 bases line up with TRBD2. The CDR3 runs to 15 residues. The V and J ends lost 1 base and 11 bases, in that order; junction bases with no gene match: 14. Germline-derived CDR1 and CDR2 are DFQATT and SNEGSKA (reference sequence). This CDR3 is CSARGREDLTMKQFF. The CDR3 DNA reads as TGCAGTGCTAGAGGTCGGGAGGACCTTACAATGAAGCAGTTCTTC.

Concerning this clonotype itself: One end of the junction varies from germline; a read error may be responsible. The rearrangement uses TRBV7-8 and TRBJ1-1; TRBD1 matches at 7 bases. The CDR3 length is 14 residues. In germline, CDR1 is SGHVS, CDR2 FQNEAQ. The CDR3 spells CVSSLGPQGAEAFF. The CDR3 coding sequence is TGTGTCAGCAGCCTGGGGCCTCAGGGGGCTGAAGCTTTCTTT.

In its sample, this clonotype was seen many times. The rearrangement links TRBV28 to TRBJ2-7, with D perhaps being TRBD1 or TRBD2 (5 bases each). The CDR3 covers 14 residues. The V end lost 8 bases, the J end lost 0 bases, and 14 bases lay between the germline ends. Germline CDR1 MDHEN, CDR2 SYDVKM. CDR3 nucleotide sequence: TGTGCCAGCGAGGGGCTTCCTAGCTCCTACGAGCAGTACTTC. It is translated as CASEGLPSSYEQYF.

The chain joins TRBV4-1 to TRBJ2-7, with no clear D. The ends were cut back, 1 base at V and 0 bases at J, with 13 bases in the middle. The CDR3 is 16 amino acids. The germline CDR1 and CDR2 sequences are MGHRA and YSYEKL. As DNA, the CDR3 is TGCGCCAGCAGCCAAGGGGTCCAGGCTAGCTCCTACGAGCAGTACTTC. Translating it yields CASSQGVQASSYEQYF.

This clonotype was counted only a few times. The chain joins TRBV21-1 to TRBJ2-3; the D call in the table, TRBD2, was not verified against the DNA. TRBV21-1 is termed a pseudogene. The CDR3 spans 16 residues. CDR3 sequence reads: CASSKEGGLLTDTQYF. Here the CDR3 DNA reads TGTGCCAGCAGCAAAGAGGGCGGGCTACTCACAGATACGCAGTATTTT.

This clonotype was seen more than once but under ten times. CDR3 amino acids: CASSLRDKEAFF. The CDR3, as DNA: TGTGCCAGCAGCTTGAGGGACAAGGAAGCTTTCTTT. The chain combines TRBV5-4 with TRBJ1-1, with D possibly TRBD1 on 6 matching bases. This CDR3 spans 12 amino acids. The V gene lost 1 base and the J gene lost 8 bases, with 9 bases spanning the gap. Germline V gene sequence: CDR1 SGHNT, CDR2 YYREEE (reference sequence).

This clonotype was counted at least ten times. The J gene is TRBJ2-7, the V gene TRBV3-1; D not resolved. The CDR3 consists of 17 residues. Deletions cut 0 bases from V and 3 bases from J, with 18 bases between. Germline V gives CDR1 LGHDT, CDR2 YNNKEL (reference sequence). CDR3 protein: CASSQDLHSSIHYEQYF. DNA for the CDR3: TGTGCCAGCAGCCAAGATCTGCACAGCTCCATTCACTACGAGCAGTACTTC.

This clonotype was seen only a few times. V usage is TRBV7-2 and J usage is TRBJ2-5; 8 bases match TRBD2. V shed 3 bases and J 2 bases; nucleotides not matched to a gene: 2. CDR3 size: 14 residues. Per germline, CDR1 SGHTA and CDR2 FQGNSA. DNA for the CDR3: TGTGCCAGCAGCTTCGGACTAGCACAAGAGACCCAGTACTTC. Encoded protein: CASSFGLAQETQYF.

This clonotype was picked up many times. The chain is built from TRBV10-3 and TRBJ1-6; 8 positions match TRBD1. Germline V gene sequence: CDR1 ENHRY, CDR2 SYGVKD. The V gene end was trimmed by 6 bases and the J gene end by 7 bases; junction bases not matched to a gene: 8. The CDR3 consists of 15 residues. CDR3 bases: TGTGCCATCAGCGGTAGGACAGGGTGGAATTCACCCCTCCACTTT. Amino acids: CAISGRTGWNSPLHF.

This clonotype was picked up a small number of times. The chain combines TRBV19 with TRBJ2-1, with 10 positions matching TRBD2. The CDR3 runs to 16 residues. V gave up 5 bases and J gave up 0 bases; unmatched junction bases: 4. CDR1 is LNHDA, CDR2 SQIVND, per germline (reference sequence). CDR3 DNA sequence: TGTGCCAGTAGTTTACTAGCGGGACTCTCCTACAATGAGCAGTTCTTC. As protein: CASSLLAGLSYNEQFF.

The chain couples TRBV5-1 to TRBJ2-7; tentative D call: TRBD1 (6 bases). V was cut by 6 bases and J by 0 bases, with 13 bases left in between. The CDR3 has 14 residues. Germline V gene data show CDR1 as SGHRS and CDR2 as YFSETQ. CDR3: CASNPDRSSYEQYF. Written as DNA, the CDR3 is TGCGCCAGCAACCCGGACAGAAGCTCCTACGAGCAGTACTTC.

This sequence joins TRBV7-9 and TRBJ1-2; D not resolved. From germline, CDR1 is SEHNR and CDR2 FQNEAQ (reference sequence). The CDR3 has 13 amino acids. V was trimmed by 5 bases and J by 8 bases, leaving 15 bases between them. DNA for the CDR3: TGTGCCAGCAGCCCGGGCCCTGAGGAGGGCTACACCTTC. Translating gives CASSPGPEEGYTF.

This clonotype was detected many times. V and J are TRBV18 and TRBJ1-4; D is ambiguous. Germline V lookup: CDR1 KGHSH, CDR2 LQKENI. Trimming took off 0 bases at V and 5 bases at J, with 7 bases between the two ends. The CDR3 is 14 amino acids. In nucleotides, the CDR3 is TGTGCCAGCTCACCACCGAGTACGAATGAAAAACTGTTTTTT. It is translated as CASSPPSTNEKLFF. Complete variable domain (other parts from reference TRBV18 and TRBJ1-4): NAGVMQNPRHLVRRRGQEARLRCSPMKGHSHVYWYRQLPEEGLKFMVYLQKENIIDESGMPKERFSAEFPKEGPSILRIQQVVRGDSAAYFCASSPPSTNEKLFFGSGTQLSVL.

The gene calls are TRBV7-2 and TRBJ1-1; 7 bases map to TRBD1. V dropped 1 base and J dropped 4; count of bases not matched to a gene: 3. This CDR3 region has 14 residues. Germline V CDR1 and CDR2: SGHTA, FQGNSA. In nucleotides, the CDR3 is TGTGCCAGCAGCTTAGAGCAGGGGGTCACTGAAGCTTTCTTT. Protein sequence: CASSLEQGVTEAFF.

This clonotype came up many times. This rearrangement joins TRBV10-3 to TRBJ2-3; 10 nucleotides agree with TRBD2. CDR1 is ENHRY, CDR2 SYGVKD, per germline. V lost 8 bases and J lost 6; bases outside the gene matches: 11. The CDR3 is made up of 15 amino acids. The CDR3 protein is CAISFGVAGGDTQYF. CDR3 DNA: TGTGCCATCTCTTTTGGGGTAGCGGGAGGTGATACGCAGTATTTT.

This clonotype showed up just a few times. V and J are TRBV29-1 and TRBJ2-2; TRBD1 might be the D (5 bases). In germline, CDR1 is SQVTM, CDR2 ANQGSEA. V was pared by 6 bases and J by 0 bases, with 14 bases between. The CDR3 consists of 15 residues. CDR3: CSVPRKQANTGELFF. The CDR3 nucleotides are TGCAGCGTGCCGAGGAAACAGGCGAACACCGGGGAGCTGTTTTTT.

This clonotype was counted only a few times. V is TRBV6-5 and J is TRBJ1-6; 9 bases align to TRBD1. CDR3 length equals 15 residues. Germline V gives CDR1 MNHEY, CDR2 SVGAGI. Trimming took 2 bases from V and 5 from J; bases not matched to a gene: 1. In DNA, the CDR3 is TGTGCCAGCAGTTACGACAGGGGGAATAATTCACCCCTCCACTTT. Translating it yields CASSYDRGNNSPLHF.

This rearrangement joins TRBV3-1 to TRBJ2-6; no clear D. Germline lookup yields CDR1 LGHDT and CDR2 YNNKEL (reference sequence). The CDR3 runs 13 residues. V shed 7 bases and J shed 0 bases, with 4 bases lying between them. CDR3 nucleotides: TGTGCCAGCACAAGCTCTGGGGCCAACGTCCTGACTTTC. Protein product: CASTSSGANVLTF.

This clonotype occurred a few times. The CDR3 nucleotides read TGTGCCACCAGCAGAGATGAACAGACCTATGGCTACACCTTC. This sequence encodes CATSRDEQTYGYTF. This chain uses TRBV15 with TRBJ1-2, with unresolved D. V gave up 0 bases and J gave up 4 bases, with 9 bases separating them. The germline gives CDR1 LNHNV, CDR2 YYDKDF (reference sequence). The CDR3 is 14 amino acids.

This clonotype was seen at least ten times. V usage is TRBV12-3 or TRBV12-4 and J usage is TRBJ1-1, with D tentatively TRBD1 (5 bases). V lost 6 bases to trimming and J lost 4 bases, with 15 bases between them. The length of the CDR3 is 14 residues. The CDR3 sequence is CASSRDSRITEAFF. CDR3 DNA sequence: TGTGCCAGCAGCCGTGACAGTCGGATCACTGAAGCTTTCTTT.

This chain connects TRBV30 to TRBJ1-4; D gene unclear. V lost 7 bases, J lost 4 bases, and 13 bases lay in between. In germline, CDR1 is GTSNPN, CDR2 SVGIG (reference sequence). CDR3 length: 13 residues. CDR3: CASTERFNEKLFF. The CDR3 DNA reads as TGTGCCTCGACCGAAAGGTTTAATGAAAAACTGTTTTTT.

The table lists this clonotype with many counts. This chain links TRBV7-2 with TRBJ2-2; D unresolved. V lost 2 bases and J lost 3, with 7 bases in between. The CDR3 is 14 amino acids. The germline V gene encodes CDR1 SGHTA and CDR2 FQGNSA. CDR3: CASSLSRDTGELFF. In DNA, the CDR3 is TGTGCCAGCAGCTTAAGCCGGGACACCGGGGAGCTGTTTTTT.

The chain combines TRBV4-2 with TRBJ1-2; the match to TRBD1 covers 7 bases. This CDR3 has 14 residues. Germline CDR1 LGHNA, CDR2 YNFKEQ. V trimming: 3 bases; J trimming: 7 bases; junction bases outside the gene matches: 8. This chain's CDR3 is CASSHPGQLLGYTF. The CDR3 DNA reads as TGTGCCAGCAGCCACCCGGGACAGCTTCTTGGCTACACCTTC.

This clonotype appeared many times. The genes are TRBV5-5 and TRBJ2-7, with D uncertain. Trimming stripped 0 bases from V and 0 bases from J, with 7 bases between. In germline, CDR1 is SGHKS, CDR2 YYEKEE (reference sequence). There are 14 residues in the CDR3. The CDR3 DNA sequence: TGTGCCAGCAGCTTGGCCTTCGACTCCTACGAGCAGTACTTC. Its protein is CASSLAFDSYEQYF.

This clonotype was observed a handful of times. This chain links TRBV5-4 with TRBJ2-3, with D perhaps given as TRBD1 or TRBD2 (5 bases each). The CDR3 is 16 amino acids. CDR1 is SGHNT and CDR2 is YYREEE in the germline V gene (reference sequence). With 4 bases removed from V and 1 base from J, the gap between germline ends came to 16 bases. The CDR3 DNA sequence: TGTGCCAGCAGCGCTGGGACGTCGAGGGGCACAGATACGCAGTATTTT. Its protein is CASSAGTSRGTDTQYF.